The 11 T cell receptor beta chains below come from one sample, sequenced in a study of shared clonotypes between healthy human individuals. Clones were read by immunoSEQ multiplex PCR, and TCRdb kept only the in-frame ones, dropping some. The repertoire holds about 1 million clones, with roughly 80% as singletons. Input material: memory CD4+ T cells sorted from blood. Stated subset: CD45RA-negative fraction. Source of these receptors: a man between 18 and 35 years old in good health.

The table lists this clone with a count of one. The V call is TRBV2, the J call TRBJ2-5; 10 bases are a match to TRBD2. This CDR3 is 15 amino acids long. Per the germline V gene, CDR1 is SNHLY and CDR2 is FYNNEI. V lost 7 bases and J lost 2; bases outside the gene matches: 7. CDR3 loop: CASTLGLALQETQYF. CDR3 DNA sequence: TGTGCCAGCACCTTGGGACTAGCGCTACAAGAGACCCAGTACTTC.

The rearrangement links TRBV5-4 to TRBJ2-1; D possibly corresponds to TRBD2 (6 bases). Germline loops: CDR1 SGHNT, CDR2 YYREEE (reference sequence). The CDR3 is 16 amino acids. V lost 0 bases and J lost 0, with 10 bases in between. CDR3 in amino acids: CASSLGGGSSYNEQFF. The CDR3 DNA sequence: TGTGCCAGCAGCTTGGGCGGAGGGAGCTCCTACAATGAGCAGTTCTTC.

The chain is built from TRBV6-6 and TRBJ2-5; D gene ambiguous. Trimming removed 5 bases from V and 0 bases from J, with 7 bases in between. The CDR3 extends over 13 amino acids. Germline V CDR1 and CDR2: MNHNY, SVGAGI (reference sequence). The CDR3: CASSGSNQETQYF. The CDR3 DNA is TGTGCCAGCAGTGGATCGAACCAAGAGACCCAGTACTTC.

The chain joins TRBV7-2 to TRBJ2-7, with TRBD2 matching over 7 bases. Germline V gives CDR1 SGHTA, CDR2 FQGNSA. With 2 bases clipped from V and 1 base from J, the junction kept 5 bases outside the gene matches. This CDR3 is 15 amino acids long. CDR3 in amino acids: CASSLKSGESYEQYF. The DNA of the CDR3 is TGTGCCAGCAGCTTAAAGAGCGGGGAGTCCTACGAGCAGTACTTC.

This clone showed up just a few times. The chain couples TRBV7-9 to TRBJ1-5, with a weak D call TRBD1 (6 bases). Germline CDR1 SEHNR, CDR2 FQNEAQ (reference sequence). Trimming removed 1 base at V and 4 bases at J, with 14 bases between. The CDR3 spans 16 residues. As DNA, the CDR3 is TGTGCCAGCAGCTTAGGAATACAGGGCCGAAATCAGCCCCAGCATTTT. Residues: CASSLGIQGRNQPQHF.

The chain carries TRBV25-1 and TRBJ2-3; possible D gene TRBD2, 5 bases. Germline loops: CDR1 MGHDK, CDR2 SYGVNS. V gave up 3 bases and J gave up 6 bases, with 10 bases separating them. The length of the CDR3 is 13 residues. The chain's CDR3 is CASSDHTGDTQYF. CDR3 bases: TGTGCCAGCAGTGACCATACGGGGGATACGCAGTATTTT.

The rearrangement uses TRBV2 and TRBJ2-4, with D unclear. The CDR3 has 13 amino acids. Looked up from germline, CDR1 is SNHLY and CDR2 is FYNNEI. V was pared by 7 bases and J by 11 bases, with 18 bases between. CDR3 loop: CASTVDWQNVQYF. The DNA of the CDR3 is TGTGCCAGCACGGTCGATTGGCAGAATGTTCAGTACTTC.

The rearrangement joins TRBV19 to TRBJ1-6, with no clear D. The CDR3 has 13 amino acids. Germline CDR1 reads LNHDA; CDR2 reads SQIVND (reference sequence). Trimming cost V 6 bases and J 10 bases, with 13 bases left between them. The CDR3 region is CASRHEVQSPLHF. The CDR3 region has the DNA TGTGCCAGTAGACACGAGGTACAATCACCCCTCCACTTT.

The chain combines TRBV30 with TRBJ2-5; D not certain. The J call is in doubt because the DNA end fits TRBJ2-7 better. Germline CDR1 reads GTSNPN; CDR2 reads SVGIG (reference sequence). This CDR3 is built from 11 residues. The CDR3 here is CAWSSLSEQYF. In DNA, the CDR3 is TGTGCCTGGAGCAGCCTCTCCGAGCAGTACTTC.

The chain uses TRBV9 and TRBJ1-2, with 8 bases that match TRBD1. Trimming took 3 bases from V and 2 from J; bases not matched to a gene: 6. The CDR3 length is 15 residues. From germline, CDR1 is SGDLS and CDR2 YYNGEE. CDR3: CASSAGDRLNYGYTF. For the CDR3, the DNA is TGTGCCAGCAGCGCTGGGGACAGGTTAAACTATGGCTACACCTTC.

V and J are TRBV5-1 and TRBJ2-1; TRBD2 aligns across 7 bases. Germline V CDR1 and CDR2: SGHRS, YFSETQ. CDR3 size: 15 residues. After removal of 0 bases from V and 5 bases from J, the junction contained 5 bases not matched to a gene. The CDR3 region has the DNA TGCGCCAGCAGCTTGGATCCAGGGACTAACAATGAGCAGTTCTTC. As protein: CASSLDPGTNNEQFF.